This TCR beta chain was captured in a study of blood T cell repertoires in COVID-19 (dated by TCRdb to about 2020). In terms of the full investigation: Collaborator samples came from the United States, Italy and Spain and covered acute and convalescent phases of COVID-19. The material from the prospective study consisted of cDNA or gDNA derived from T cells, B-cell-depleted T cells, or PBMCs. Deeply sampled blood TCRbeta repertoires from subjects exposed to, actively infected with, or recovered from COVID-19 were included in the dataset. The repertoires were released in a freely available public database meant as a resource for research on the immune response to SARS-CoV-2. The samples were drawn from the first 160 participants of the ongoing ImmuneRACE study and from 950 to 1,500 subjects provided by 6 global collaborators. Sample metadata almost always included a de-identified subject ID, COVID-19 status, age in years and sex. Where available, HLA class I and class II types were taken from metadata supplied by the sample provider and were not determined by assay-based typing.

What the work shows at the level of the full study, not this receptor alone: The quantity of clinical and demographic metadata differed by source and by participant and was supplied without curation.

The collaborating institutions used their own protocols to collect whole blood in K2EDTA tubes. Collaborator samples were shipped for TCRbeta analysis as frozen whole blood, isolated PBMCs, or DNA extracted from either sample type. CDR1 and CDR2, per the germline V gene (reference sequence), are SEHNR and FQNEAQ. Clipping removes 5 bases from V and 1 base from J, with 3 as the unmatched junction base count. The CDR3 goes from the cysteine to the phenylalanine over 15 residues. Only the CDR3 part of the read is kept: 45 bases, read in frame from the first base. With regard to this clone: Its antigen is currently not known. One base away there is no much larger clone; base qualities are not given.

The immunoSEQ Assay, a bias-controlled multiplex PCR, was used to amplify TCRbeta CDR3 regions from genomic DNA. The original pipeline was this. Within the assay, amplification of reference gene primers was used to estimate how many nucleated cells each sample contained. To quantify the absolute abundance of each unique TCRbeta CDR3 rearrangement, sequence reads were collapsed and filtered. For each sample, productive Simpson clonality was calculated by taking the square root of Simpson's diversity index across productive rearrangements. Entries here come from immuneACCESS through TCRdb and include only in-frame sequences with V and J called. Some clones fail to appear in such tables; in the studies checked, an unresolved V gene covers under half of the shortfall, and the cause of the remainder is unknown. V and J calls and clone size are those listed in that table; D and trimming were worked out from the DNA. The sample table shows 45,000 to 50,000 clones, and about 76% are seen once. The ten largest clones add up to around 20% of the sample.

Sequenced material: peripheral blood. The sequence derives from a human donor with active or convalescent COVID-19. The donor label of this sample is uncertain. The chain was built from TRBV7-9 and TRBJ2-1, with 9 middle bases fitting TRBD2. For the CDR3, the sequence is CASSQSGGSYNEQFF. The DNA sequence is as follows: TGTGCCAGCAGCCAGAGCGGGGGGTCCTACAATGAGCAGTTCTTC.